This record looks at one TCR beta chain sequence and its context. What it binds is not known. This sample is drawn from a study of PD-L1 blockade in urothelial cancer. CDR3 length equals 11 residues. Germline loops: CDR1 DFQATT, CDR2 SNEGSKA (reference sequence). Trimming removed 7 bases from V and 3 bases from J, with 10 bases in between. TCRdb's copy holds only in-frame clones and misses some; the assay was immunoSEQ multiplex PCR. The top ten clones hold roughly 6.4% of a sample with 40,000 or so clones, roughly 82% of them seen once. Time point defined: pretreatment peripheral blood. All patients carried locally advanced or metastatic urothelial carcinoma. Broader study findings: Prediction of better survival came from below-median pretreatment blood TCR clonality.

The TCR sequence derives from a man between 60 and 75 years old with urothelial cancer. Sequencing used PBMCs, obtained around atezolizumab (anti-PD-L1) treatment. The J gene is TRBJ2-7, the V gene TRBV20-1; possible D gene TRBD2, 5 bases. The CDR3 DNA is TGCAGTGGACTAAGCGTCTACGAGCAGTACTTC. Amino acids: CSGLSVYEQYF.